The T cell receptor beta chain under discussion was sequenced for a study of blood T cells in healthy people across ages (dated by TCRdb to the mid-2010s). For context, the study as a whole: In model experiments, roughly one uniquely barcoded TCR beta cDNA molecule per two T cells was captured by template switching. To avoid experimental bias, donors of different ages were distributed randomly across sequencing lanes. The study measured age-related changes in TCR beta repertoire diversity using deep sequencing normalized with unique cDNA molecular identifiers. For two donors (one aged 18 to 30 and one aged 80 or older), the study analyzed two additional independent replicas of 1 million unique cDNA reads from the same blood draw. The donors were split into four age groups: young (average around 15 years), middle-aged (around 40), aged (62) and long-lived (82). Results and caveats for the whole study, not just this receptor: Since profiling was done on bulk unsorted PBMCs, naive and antigen-experienced compartments could not be conclusively compared. Total diversity estimates from one million sequenced T cells were considered lower bounds and underestimates. The CMV infection status of donors was not known, potentially confounding age-related changes in expanded clonotypes. Observed TCR beta diversity per million T cells fell roughly linearly with age, and a significant reduction was already apparent by age roughly 40. Compared with the aged group, the long-lived group had more naive CD4+ T cells, fewer expanded clones and increased TCR diversity, suggesting age selection. Observed TCR beta diversity correlated strongly with the percentage of naive T cells measured by flow cytometry.

A note on this clonotype: Its antigen has not been determined. No base qualities exist here, and no much larger clone lies one base off it.

Systemically healthy Caucasian individuals from Russia, some 38 in total and aged about 6 to 95 years, were included as donors. Around 10 milliliters of peripheral blood were drawn from each donor into EDTA-treated Vacutainer tubes. Ficoll-Paque density-gradient centrifugation was used to isolate PBMCs, with at least 6.5 million per sample. Total RNA, at least 5 micrograms per sample, was extracted from PBMCs with Trizol reagent. For every donor, an aliquot of PBMCs went through flow cytometry to measure the percentages of naive CD45RAhigh/CD27high T cells. The CDR3 numbers 13 residues from cysteine through phenylalanine. The CDR3 DNA has 39 bases and is translated from base 1. The trim is 5 bases for V and 11 bases for J, with a gap of 18 bases between the germline ends. Taken from the germline V gene (reference sequence), the CDR1 and CDR2 loops are SGHAT and FQDESV. The library relied on 5' RACE. Sequencing was performed on an Illumina HiSeq 2500. The second PCR ran for roughly 7 to 12 cycles and used a J-beta primer mix along with a sample-barcoded 5' primer. A unique molecular identifier was introduced onto each TCR beta cDNA molecule by a template-switch 5' adaptor carrying 12 random nucleotides. Each sample yielded at least 2.5 million CDR3-containing paired-end reads. First-strand cDNA was synthesized from all RNA with the Mint cDNA synthesis kit, primed by a TRBC-specific oligonucleotide. Following uracil-DNA glycosylase treatment, a first 18-cycle PCR with universal primers M1SS and BC2_uni_R was performed on all cDNA. The paper's data handling went like this. For normalization, 1 million high-quality reads, each with a distinct molecular identifier, were randomly selected from each sample. Reads with shared molecular identifiers were discarded instead of being binned into consensus sequences. MiTCR, with a Q25 quality threshold and the strictest error-elimination algorithm, was used for CDR3 identification, clonotype clustering and error correction. Lower-bound total TCR beta diversity was estimated with a nonparametric unseen species model using Euler transformation. Using fastp trimming at Q25 and MiXCR clonotype assembly, TCRdb reanalyzed the public sequencing data and kept in-frame beta chains. Rows are unified per CDR3 protein, each entry keeping the most common DNA and genes. The V and J calls and clone size are TCRdb's, not the authors'. This sample is represented by over a million distinct CDR3 sequences; about 45% of them were singletons. Of the sample, more than 4% falls within the top ten clones.

The sample consisted of blood. This sequence originates from a woman between 18 and 29 years old in good health. The rearrangement combines TRBV11-1 with TRBJ2-5; the D segment could be TRBD2, given 5 matching bases. The CDR3 loop reads CASSLRRGNEQYF. The nucleotides read TGTGCCAGCAGCCTCCGAAGAGGGAATGAGCAGTACTTC.